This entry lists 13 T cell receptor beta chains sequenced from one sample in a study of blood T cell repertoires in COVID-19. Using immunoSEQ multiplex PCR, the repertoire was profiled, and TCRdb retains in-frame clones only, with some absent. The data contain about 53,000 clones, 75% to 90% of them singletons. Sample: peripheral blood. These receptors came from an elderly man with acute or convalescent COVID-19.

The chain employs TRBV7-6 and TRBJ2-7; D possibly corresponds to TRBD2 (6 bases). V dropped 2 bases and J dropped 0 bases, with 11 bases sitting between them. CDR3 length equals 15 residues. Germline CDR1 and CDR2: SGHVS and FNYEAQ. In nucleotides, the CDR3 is TGTGCCAGCAGCTTAAGACGGGGGAGCTCCTACGAGCAGTACTTC. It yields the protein CASSLRRGSSYEQYF.

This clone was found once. The CDR3 region is CATSRELAGGRFEETQYF. CDR3 in DNA: TGTGCCACCAGCAGAGAGTTAGCGGGGGGGCGGTTCGAAGAGACCCAGTACTTC. This chain connects TRBV15 to TRBJ2-5; TRBD2 aligns across 11 bases. The CDR3 is 18 residues long. In germline, CDR1 is LNHNV, CDR2 YYDKDF (reference sequence). The V segment lost 0 bases and the J segment 3 bases; nucleotides outside the gene matches: 9.

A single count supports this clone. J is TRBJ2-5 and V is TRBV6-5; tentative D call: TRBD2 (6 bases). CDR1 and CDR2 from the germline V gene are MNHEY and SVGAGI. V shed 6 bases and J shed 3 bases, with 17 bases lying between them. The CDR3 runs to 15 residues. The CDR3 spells CASRYDSGGEETQYF. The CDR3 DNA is TGTGCCAGCAGGTACGACTCAGGAGGGGAAGAGACCCAGTACTTC.

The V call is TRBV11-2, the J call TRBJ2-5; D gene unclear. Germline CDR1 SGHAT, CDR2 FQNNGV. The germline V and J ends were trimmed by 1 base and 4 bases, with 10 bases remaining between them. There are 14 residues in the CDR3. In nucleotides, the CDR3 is TGTGCCAGCAGCTTAGCTAGTAGAGGAGAGACCCAGTACTTC. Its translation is CASSLASRGETQYF.

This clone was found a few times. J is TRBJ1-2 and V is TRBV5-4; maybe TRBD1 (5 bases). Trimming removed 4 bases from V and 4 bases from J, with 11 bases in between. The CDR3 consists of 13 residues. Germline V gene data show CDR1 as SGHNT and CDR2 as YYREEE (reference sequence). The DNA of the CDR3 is TGTGCCAGCAGCCAAGGGGCTTCCTATGGCTACACCTTC. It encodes CASSQGASYGYTF.

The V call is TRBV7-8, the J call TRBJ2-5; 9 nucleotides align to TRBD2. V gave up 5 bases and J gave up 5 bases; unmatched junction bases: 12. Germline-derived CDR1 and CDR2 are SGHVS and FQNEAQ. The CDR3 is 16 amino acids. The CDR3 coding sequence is TGTGCCAGCAGCCCTAGCGGGGCCCCCGGGTTGGAGACCCAGTACTTC. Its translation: CASSPSGAPGLETQYF.

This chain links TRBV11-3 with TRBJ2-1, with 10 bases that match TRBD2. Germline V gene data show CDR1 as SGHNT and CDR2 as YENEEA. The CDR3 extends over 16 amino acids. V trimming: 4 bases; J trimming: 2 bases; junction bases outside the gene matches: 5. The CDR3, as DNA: TGTGCCAGCAGCTCAGTAGCGGGGGGTGCCTACAATGAGCAGTTCTTC. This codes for CASSSVAGGAYNEQFF.

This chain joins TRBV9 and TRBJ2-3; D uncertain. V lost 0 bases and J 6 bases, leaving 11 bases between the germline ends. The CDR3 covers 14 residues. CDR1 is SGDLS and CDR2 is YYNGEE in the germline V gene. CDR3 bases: TGTGCCAGCAGCGTAGATCGGTTAGCTGATACGCAGTATTTT. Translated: CASSVDRLADTQYF.

CDR3 protein: CASSLGAGGVTGELFF. For the CDR3, the DNA is TGTGCCAGCAGCTTAGGAGCGGGGGGAGTCACCGGGGAGCTGTTTTTT. The rearrangement uses TRBV7-6 and TRBJ2-2; TRBD2 matches at 9 bases. The CDR3 has 16 amino acids. V shed 1 base and J 4 bases; nucleotides not matched to a gene: 4. In germline, CDR1 is SGHVS, CDR2 FNYEAQ.

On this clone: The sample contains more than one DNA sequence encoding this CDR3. The CDR3 DNA follows: TGTGCCAGCAGCGTAAGCTCTTCGGCGGGGGGGCGGAGCTCCTACAATGAGCAGTTCTTC. Translation gives CASSVSSSAGGRSSYNEQFF. The V and J genes are TRBV9 and TRBJ2-1, with 9 nucleotides matching TRBD2. Per the germline V gene, CDR1 is SGDLS and CDR2 is YYNGEE. CDR3 length: 20 residues. After removal of 1 base from V and 0 bases from J, the junction contained 14 bases not matched to a gene.

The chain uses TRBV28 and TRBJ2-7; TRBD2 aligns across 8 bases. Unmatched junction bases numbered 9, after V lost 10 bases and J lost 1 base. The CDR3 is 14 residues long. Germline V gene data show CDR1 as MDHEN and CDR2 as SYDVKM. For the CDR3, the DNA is TGTGCCACCGCCCGGGCGGGGGGTTCCTACGAGCAGTACTTC. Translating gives CATARAGGSYEQYF.

CDR3 residues: CAISETTGGHEQYF. In nucleotides, the CDR3 is TGTGCCATCAGTGAGACGACAGGGGGCCACGAGCAGTACTTC. The chain carries TRBV10-3 and TRBJ2-7; TRBD1 matches at 10 bases. The CDR3 has 14 amino acids. Germline V gene data show CDR1 as ENHRY and CDR2 as SYGVKD. The V and J ends lost 2 bases and 5 bases, in that order; junction bases with no gene match: 3.

CDR3 amino acids: CASSPRSGQFF. In nucleotides, the CDR3 is TGTGCCAGCAGTCCTAGATCTGGGCAGTTCTTC. The chain couples TRBV6-5 to TRBJ2-1; D remains ambiguous. Germline V gene sequence: CDR1 MNHEY, CDR2 SVGAGI. This CDR3 is built from 11 residues. V gave up 5 bases and J gave up 12 bases, with 11 bases separating them.